The rows below give T cell receptor beta chains drawn from one sample of a study of human T cells and chemical hapten exposure. TCRdb re-called the RACE reads through MiXCR, storing one row per CDR3 protein. The table records more than 300,000 distinct CDR3 sequences, about 5.1% of them present only once. The sequencing used whole blood, collected in connection with sensitization to the hapten diphenylcyclopropenone (DPC). The receptors were sampled from a woman aged 45-65 years with alopecia areata. Some clones in this sample may be carry-over from other donors' samples. CDR3s include the opening cysteine and the closing phenylalanine or tryptophan.

CDR3: CASSFLGQGKAYGYTF
J: TRBJ1-2
V: TRBV27

CDR3: CSVEKDSGNTIYF
J: TRBJ1-3
V: TRBV29-1

CDR3: CAWSVHVQETQYF
J: TRBJ2-5
V: TRBV30

CDR3: CASRGPSRAGTLNTEAFF
J: TRBJ1-1
V: TRBV28

CDR3: CSAAKSGHSTDTQYF
J: TRBJ2-3
V: TRBV20-1

CDR3: CASSPRLAGGRSYNEQFF
J: TRBJ2-1
V: TRBV7-9

CDR3: CSVRTGVKNEQYF
J: TRBJ2-7
V: TRBV29-1

CDR3: CASSPPKAGGRLYEQYF
J: TRBJ2-7
V: TRBV18

CDR3: CASSLSTSGTLYEQYF
J: TRBJ2-7
V: TRBV28

CDR3: CASSYSHEGFVDEQYF
J: TRBJ2-7
V: TRBV6-5

CDR3: CAWSVSRGAQPQHF
J: TRBJ1-5
V: TRBV30

CDR3: CASTPTGVPRYGYTF
J: TRBJ1-2
V: TRBV11-2

CDR3: CASSSRTGMNTEAFF
J: TRBJ1-1
V: TRBV12-3/TRBV12-4

CDR3: CASSLVSGPNNEQFF
J: TRBJ2-1
V: TRBV7-9

CDR3: CASSPNGGGATDTQYF
J: TRBJ2-3
V: TRBV3-1

CDR3: CAISEGTGLGEKLFF
J: TRBJ1-4
V: TRBV10-3

CDR3: CASRPGTGVGEQYF
J: TRBJ2-7
V: TRBV12-3/TRBV12-4

CDR3: CASSVTSGAEAFF
J: TRBJ1-1
V: TRBV12-3/TRBV12-4

CDR3: CASSLTVGTNQPQHF
J: TRBJ1-5
V: TRBV7-2

CDR3: CASSQSLNTEAFF
J: TRBJ1-1
V: TRBV7-9

CDR3: CASSPAGDPYEQYF
J: TRBJ2-7
V: TRBV4-2

CDR3: CAWSVGTFLNQPQHF
J: TRBJ1-5
V: TRBV30

CDR3: CASSLPGALQETQYF
J: TRBJ2-5
V: TRBV28

CDR3: CAIREGQGKTEAFF
J: TRBJ1-1
V: TRBV10-3

CDR3: CASSYGRPQETQYF
J: TRBJ2-5
V: TRBV6-5

CDR3: CASSYLGEQFF
J: TRBJ2-1
V: TRBV6-2/TRBV6-3

CDR3: CATSGGGRDEQFF
J: TRBJ2-1
V: TRBV24-1

CDR3: CASSTPGQYNSPLHF
J: TRBJ1-6
V: TRBV7-9

CDR3: CASTRTGRTEAFF
J: TRBJ1-1
V: TRBV6-1

CDR3: CASSLTRSQGRNTGELFF
J: TRBJ2-2
V: TRBV7-9

CDR3: CATSGDTDTQYF
J: TRBJ2-3
V: TRBV24-1

CDR3: CASSYFQGPQETQYF
J: TRBJ2-5
V: TRBV6-5

CDR3: CASSSTGVVGHTQYF
J: TRBJ2-3
V: TRBV7-2

CDR3: CASSQTFRAEEKLFF
J: TRBJ1-4
V: TRBV11-2

CDR3: CASSALAGLQFNEQFF
J: TRBJ2-1
V: TRBV27

CDR3: CASSLTVIVNTEAFF
J: TRBJ1-1
V: TRBV5-1

CDR3: CASSLGPTGAQPQHF
J: TRBJ1-5
V: TRBV7-6